The TCR beta chain described here comes from a study of shared clonotypes between healthy human individuals. CDR3 length equals 13 residues. Germline V gives CDR1 SGHRS, CDR2 YFSETQ. Trimming took 7 bases from V and 7 from J, leaving 12 bases between them. TCRdb keeps only in-frame clones here, not all; method: immunoSEQ multiplex PCR. The table lists about 490,000 clones, over 70% of them singletons. This clone was observed many times. The origin of this receptor is a middle-aged woman in good health. Some clones in this sample may be carry-over from other donors' samples. This rearrangement joins TRBV5-1 to TRBJ1-6; D remains unclear. The sample was PBMCs. As DNA, the CDR3 is TGCGCCAGCCGACTGGTGGAGAATTCACCCCTCCACTTT. It codes for CASRLVENSPLHF.